The rows below give T cell receptor beta chains drawn from one sample of a study of CD8 T cells in Susac syndrome. TCRdb called the immunoSEQ multiplex PCR reads again in MiXCR, with one record for every CDR3 protein. This table holds 130,000 or so distinct CDR3 sequences, 75% to 90% found once. The sample consisted of CD8+ T cells from PBMCs. The origin of the receptors is a human donor with multiple sclerosis. The CDR3 runs from the conserved cysteine through the conserved F or W.

V gene	J gene	CDR3 protein
TRBV4-3	TRBJ1-5	CASSQELGAEPQHF
TRBV7-2	TRBJ2-7	CASSHKNYPPTNEQYF
TRBV6-5	TRBJ1-1	CASSSGTEVAEAFF
TRBV23-1	TRBJ2-3	CASSYSRTDTQYF
TRBV29-1	TRBJ2-3	CSVEELTDTQYF
TRBV11-2	TRBJ2-2	CASSLTRAGELFF
TRBV3-1	TRBJ1-2	CASSQVRFAAEGLRGYTF
TRBV13	TRBJ2-5	CASSLPRGGETQYF
TRBV30	TRBJ2-3	CAWSVTLAGEADTQYF
TRBV3-1	TRBJ2-1	CASSQEVGGPYNEQFF
TRBV4-3	TRBJ2-5	CASSQATGFAETQYF
TRBV2	TRBJ1-6	CASSDENSRNSPLHF
TRBV6-2/TRBV6-3	TRBJ1-2	CASSYSSGRGLYGYTF
TRBV20-1	TRBJ1-6	CSAPSYNSPLHF
TRBV7-9	TRBJ2-2	CASSPKQGTGELFF
TRBV27	TRBJ1-2	CASSSKGAYYGYTF
TRBV13	TRBJ1-2	CASSLDRGSYGHTF
TRBV3-1	TRBJ1-1	CASSQGRQGSTEAFF
TRBV29-1	TRBJ2-1	CSVQGLEGPYNEQFF
TRBV5-8	TRBJ2-5	CASSLTTVGQETQYF
TRBV27	TRBJ1-5	CASSVGGTGNQPQHF
TRBV12-3/TRBV12-4	TRBJ1-1	CASSSTGDGAEAFF
TRBV9	TRBJ2-2	CASSAPRQGDRGTGELFF
TRBV12-3/TRBV12-4	TRBJ1-5	CASRGGQPNQPQHF
TRBV10-3	TRBJ2-3	CATSRLAGGNTDTQYF
TRBV4-1	TRBJ2-1	CASSQLGGAYEQFF
TRBV5-1	TRBJ2-7	CASRSGENEQYF
TRBV6-2/TRBV6-3	TRBJ1-1	CASWTRPVDTEAFF
TRBV29-1	TRBJ2-2	CSVGQANTGELFF
TRBV9	TRBJ2-3	CASSSQDRVGDTQYF
TRBV30	TRBJ2-1	CAWSRGNEQFF
TRBV6-5	TRBJ2-1	CASSYSSEGDEQFF
TRBV24-1	TRBJ1-5	CATSAGGSNQPQHF
TRBV12-3/TRBV12-4	TRBJ2-1	CASSPRLAGDEQFF
TRBV30	TRBJ1-1	CAWSSGIEAFF
TRBV7-2	TRBJ2-2	CASSLHITGELFF
TRBV15	TRBJ2-5	CATSSPSGGAETQYF
TRBV6-6	TRBJ1-1	CASSYSGGGTEAFF
TRBV5-1	TRBJ1-4	CASRLQGDGEKLFF
TRBV5-1	TRBJ2-7	CASSFGRGYEQYF
TRBV6-1	TRBJ2-1	CASSEGAGGSDEQFF
TRBV7-8	TRBJ2-7	CASSFGGGGYEQYF
TRBV19	TRBJ1-1	CATSTGTGFNEAFF
TRBV5-1	TRBJ2-4	CASSPGGAAKNIQYF
TRBV4-1	TRBJ2-1	CASSRGTSGSLNEQFF
TRBV29-1	TRBJ1-2	CSVATGDGYTF
TRBV27	TRBJ2-6	CASRQGPSGANVLTF
TRBV2	TRBJ2-3	CASSSVGTTPTDTQYF
TRBV6-4	TRBJ1-1	CASTNPQNTEAFF
TRBV15	TRBJ2-1	CATSRDQGRDEQFF
TRBV2	TRBJ2-1	CASNLSPDEQFF
TRBV27	TRBJ1-1	CASSASPGANTEAFF
TRBV5-5	TRBJ1-1	CASSLDPGGNTEAFF
TRBV29-1	TRBJ2-3	CSVFSGYTDTQYF
TRBV6-1	TRBJ1-6	CASTTESSYNSPLHF